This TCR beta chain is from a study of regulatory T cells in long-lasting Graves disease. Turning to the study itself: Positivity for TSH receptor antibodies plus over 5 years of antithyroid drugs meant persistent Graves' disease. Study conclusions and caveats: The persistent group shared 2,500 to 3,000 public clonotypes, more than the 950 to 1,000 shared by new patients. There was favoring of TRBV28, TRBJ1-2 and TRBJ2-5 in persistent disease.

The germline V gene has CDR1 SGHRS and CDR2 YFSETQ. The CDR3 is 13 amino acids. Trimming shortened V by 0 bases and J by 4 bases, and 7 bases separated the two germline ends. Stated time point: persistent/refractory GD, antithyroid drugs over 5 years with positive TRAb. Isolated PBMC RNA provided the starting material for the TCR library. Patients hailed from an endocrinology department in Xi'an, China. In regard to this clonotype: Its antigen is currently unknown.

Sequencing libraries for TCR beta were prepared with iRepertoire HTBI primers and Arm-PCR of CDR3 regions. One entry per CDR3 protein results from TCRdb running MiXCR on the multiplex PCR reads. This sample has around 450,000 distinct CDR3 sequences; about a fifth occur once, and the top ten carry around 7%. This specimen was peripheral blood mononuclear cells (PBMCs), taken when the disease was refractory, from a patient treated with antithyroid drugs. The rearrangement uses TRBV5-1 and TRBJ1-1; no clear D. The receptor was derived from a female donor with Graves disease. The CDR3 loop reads CASSLAGFTEAFF. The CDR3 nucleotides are TGCGCCAGCAGCTTGGCAGGTTTCACTGAAGCTTTCTTT.